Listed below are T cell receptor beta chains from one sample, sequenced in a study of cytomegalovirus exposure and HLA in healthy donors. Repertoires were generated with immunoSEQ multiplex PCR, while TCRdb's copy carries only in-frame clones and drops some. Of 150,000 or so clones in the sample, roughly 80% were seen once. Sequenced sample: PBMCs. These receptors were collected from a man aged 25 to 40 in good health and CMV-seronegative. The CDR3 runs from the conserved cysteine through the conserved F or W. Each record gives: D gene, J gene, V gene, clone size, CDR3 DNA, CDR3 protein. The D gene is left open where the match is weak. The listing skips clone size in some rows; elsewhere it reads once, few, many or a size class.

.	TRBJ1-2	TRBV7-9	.	TGTTCCAGCAGCTTAGCGGCCGGCAGGCAGATCTATGGCTACACCTTC	CSSSLAAGRQIYGYTF
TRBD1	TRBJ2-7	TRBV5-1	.	TGCGCCAGCAGCACGGGACAGGGGGGATACGAGCAGTACTTC	CASSTGQGGYEQYF
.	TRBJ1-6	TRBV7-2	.	TGTGCCAGCAGCTTACGACAGAATTCACCCCTCCACTTT	CASSLRQNSPLHF
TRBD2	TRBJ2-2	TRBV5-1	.	TGCGCCAGCAGCTCGATGAGCGGGGGGAACACCGGGGAGCTGTTTTTT	CASSSMSGGNTGELFF
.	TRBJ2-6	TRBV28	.	TGTGCCAGCAGAACAGGGATCTCTGGGGCCAACGTCCTGACTTTC	CASRTGISGANVLTF
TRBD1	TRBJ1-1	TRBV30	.	TGTGCCTGGCGATTGGGACAGCCGAACACTGAAGCTTTCTTT	CAWRLGQPNTEAFF
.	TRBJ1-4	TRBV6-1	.	TGTGCCAGCATCCCCGCGACAGTTGCTAATGAAAAACTGTTTTTT	CASIPATVANEKLFF
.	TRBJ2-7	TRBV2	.	TGTGCCAGCAGTGAACGGACTCGCTACGAGCAGTACTTC	CASSERTRYEQYF
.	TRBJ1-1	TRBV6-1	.	TGTGCCAGCAGTGACAGGGGCAAGGGCACTGAAGCTTTCTTT	CASSDRGKGTEAFF
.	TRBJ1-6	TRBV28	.	TGTGCCAGCAGTTGGACAGCGAGCTCCTATAATTCACCCCTCCACTTT	CASSWTASSYNSPLHF
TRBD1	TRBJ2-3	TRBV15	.	TGTGCCACCGCGGACCTCAGGGGGCGAAGCACAGATACGCAGTATTTT	CATADLRGRSTDTQYF
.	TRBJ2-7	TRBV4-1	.	TGCGCCAGCAGCCCCTTCGACAGGTCCTTGGACGAGCAGTACTTC	CASSPFDRSLDEQYF
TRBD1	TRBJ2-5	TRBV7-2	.	TGTGCCAGCAGCCCAATTTGGGGACAGGGGGCGGAGACCCAGTACTTC	CASSPIWGQGAETQYF
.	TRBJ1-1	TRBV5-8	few	TGTGCCAGCAGCGCCGGTCAGGGTTACACTGAAGCTTTCTTT	CASSAGQGYTEAFF
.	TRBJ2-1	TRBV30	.	TGTGCCTGGAGTGTACCTAGCGAGACGCACAATGAGCAGTTCTTC	CAWSVPSETHNEQFF
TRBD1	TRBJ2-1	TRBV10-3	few	TGTGCCATCAGTGAGGGCGTCCAGGGGGATGAGCAGTTCTTC	CAISEGVQGDEQFF
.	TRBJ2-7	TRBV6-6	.	TGTGCCAGCAGTTACTCCCGGACAGTTGGCAACGAGCAGTACTTC	CASSYSRTVGNEQYF